Listed below are T cell receptor beta chains from one sample, sequenced in a study of T cells in Graves' hyperthyroidism and ophthalmopathy. TCRdb independently ran MiXCR on the multiplex PCR reads; one entry per CDR3 protein. The repertoire holds roughly 350,000 distinct CDR3 sequences, with roughly 15% as singletons. What was sequenced was blood. The receptors were sampled from a woman aged 25 to 39 with Graves' ophthalmopathy. Both conserved end residues are part of each CDR3. The D gene is left open where the match is weak. The size entry is marked missing in some rows and otherwise reads once, few, many or a size class.

V gene	CDR3 length	J gene	D gene	clone size	CDR3 DNA	CDR3 protein
TRBV30	12	TRBJ1-2	.	many	TGTGCCTGGAGTCGGGGGGCCTATGGCTACACCTTC	CAWSRGAYGYTF
TRBV2	16	TRBJ2-5	TRBD2	.	TGTGCCGGCAGTGTTCGTAGGACTAGCGGCCAAGAGACCCAGTACTTC	CAGSVRRTSGQETQYF
TRBV6-2/TRBV6-3	12	TRBJ1-2	.	.	TGTGCCAGCAGCCCGACCGAGTATGGCTACACCTTC	CASSPTEYGYTF
TRBV19	17	TRBJ1-1	.	many	TGTGCCAGCGACGGCGGGTGGGGGGGAAATTGGAGCACTGAAGCTTTCTTT	CASDGGWGGNWSTEAFF
TRBV6-1	16	TRBJ2-1	TRBD2	.	TGTGCCAGCAGCAGGACTAGCGACAGCTCCTACAATGAGCAGTTCTTC	CASSRTSDSSYNEQFF
TRBV27	15	TRBJ2-1	.	many	TGTGCCAGCTCGGTGGTGGGGCGCTCCTACAATGAGCAGTTCTTC	CASSVVGRSYNEQFF
TRBV28	12	TRBJ2-7	.	many	TGTGCCAGCAGGAGCTTGGCCTACGAGCAGTACTTC	CASRSLAYEQYF
TRBV5-1	16	TRBJ2-1	TRBD1	many	TGCGCCAGCAGCCCTGACAGGGAAGTAGGGTTTTATGAGCAGTTCTTC	CASSPDREVGFYEQFF
TRBV20-1	14	TRBJ1-5	.	many	TGCAGTGCTAGAGAAGGTATATCGCGTCAGCCCCAGCATTTT	CSAREGISRQPQHF
TRBV28	15	TRBJ2-7	TRBD2	many	TGTGCCAGCAGTACCTGGACTAGCGGGGGGGGGGAGCAGTACTTC	CASSTWTSGGGEQYF
TRBV5-8	16	TRBJ2-1	.	many	TGTGCCAGCAGCTCCCTGACCCCTACGGGGCACAATGAGCAGTTCTTC	CASSSLTPTGHNEQFF
TRBV2	13	TRBJ1-2	TRBD1	few	TGTGCCAGCAGTTCGGACAGGGACGGTGGCTACACCTTC	CASSSDRDGGYTF
TRBV3-1	14	TRBJ2-5	.	many	TGTGCCAGCAGCCAAGATACGCTGAAAGAGACCCAGTACTTC	CASSQDTLKETQYF
TRBV19	14	TRBJ2-7	.	.	TGTGCCAGTAGTACTCCGGGACGGACCTACGAGCAGTACTTC	CASSTPGRTYEQYF
TRBV5-5	16	TRBJ2-1	TRBD1	few	TGTGCCAGCAGCCAAGACCAGCAGAACAGGGGCAATGAGCAGTTCTTC	CASSQDQQNRGNEQFF
TRBV9	15	TRBJ2-3	.	many	TGTGCCAGCAGCGTAACGGGGACCTACACAGATACGCAGTATTTT	CASSVTGTYTDTQYF
TRBV6-1	15	TRBJ2-5	TRBD1	many	TGTGCCAGCAGTAAACAGGGGGCTCTTCTAGAGACCCAGTACTTC	CASSKQGALLETQYF
TRBV30	15	TRBJ1-1	.	many	TGTGCCTGGGACCCTGGGGGGGGAGGGATCGCTGAAGCTTTCTTT	CAWDPGGGGIAEAFF
TRBV3-1	13	TRBJ1-1	.	.	TGTGCCAGCAGCCAAGAGGGAGTAGCTGAAGCTTTCTTT	CASSQEGVAEAFF
TRBV7-9	18	TRBJ2-5	.	few	TGTGCCAGCAGGGGGGATGGGCTAGAAAATTTTCTGGAAGAGACCCAGTACTTC	CASRGDGLENFLEETQYF
TRBV30	12	TRBJ1-1	.	many	TGTGCCTGGAATTTGGGTTTGGCTGAAGCTTTCTTT	CAWNLGLAEAFF
TRBV6-1	13	TRBJ2-7	.	.	TGTGCCAGCAGTGAACTCACGACGAGCGAGCAGTACTTC	CASSELTTSEQYF
TRBV6-1	14	TRBJ2-7	.	.	TGTGCCAGCAGTGAAGCTTGGCAAGACTACGAGCAGTACTTC	CASSEAWQDYEQYF
TRBV6-6	15	TRBJ1-4	.	few	TGTGCCAGCAGTTACTCCACAGGTCCTAGCGAAAAACTGTTTTTT	CASSYSTGPSEKLFF
TRBV28	12	TRBJ2-7	.	many	TGTGCCAGCAGTTTTAATCTCTACGAGCAGTACTTC	CASSFNLYEQYF
TRBV5-6	13	TRBJ1-2	TRBD1	.	TGTGCCAGCAGCCTGGGACAGGGCAATGGCTGCACCTTC	CASSLGQGNGCTF
TRBV7-8	14	TRBJ2-7	TRBD1	many	TGTGCCAGCAGCTTAGGGACAGGACTGAACGAGCAGTACTTC	CASSLGTGLNEQYF
TRBV7-8	17	TRBJ2-3	TRBD1	few	TGTGCCAGCAGCTTAGTGGGGACAGCCCATAGCACAGATACGCAGTATTTT	CASSLVGTAHSTDTQYF
TRBV28	13	TRBJ1-2	.	many	TGTGCCAGCAGTTTCGGCTCGGGAAACGGCTACACCTTC	CASSFGSGNGYTF
TRBV15	12	TRBJ2-7	.	few	TGTGCCACCAGGGACGGCCCCTACGAGCAGTACTTC	CATRDGPYEQYF
TRBV30	12	TRBJ2-3	.	many	TGTGCCTGGAGTACTAAGCTCCCTACGCAGTATTTT	CAWSTKLPTQYF
TRBV6-1	16	TRBJ1-2	.	few	TGTGCCAGCACCATGGGCCTTATCGAGGGGGACTATGGCTACACCTTC	CASTMGLIEGDYGYTF
TRBV6-1	14	TRBJ2-3	.	.	TGTGCCAGCAGCGCCCTTCTAGGGGTAGATACGCAGTATTTT	CASSALLGVDTQYF
TRBV5-1	12	TRBJ2-1	.	.	TGCGCCAGCCGTGGGGGGTTGAATGAGCAGTTCTTC	CASRGGLNEQFF
TRBV30	11	TRBJ2-7	.	many	TGTGCCTGGAGTGTTATTTCCGAGCAGTACTTC	CAWSVISEQYF
TRBV4-1	17	TRBJ1-5	.	.	TGCGCCAGCAGCCAAGATGTGGCAGGCAATAGCAATCAGCCCCAGCATTTT	CASSQDVAGNSNQPQHF
TRBV7-3	15	TRBJ2-2	.	many	TGTGCCAGCAGTTCTAGCCCTGCCAGTACCGGGGAGCTGTTTTTT	CASSSSPASTGELFF
TRBV24-1	12	TRBJ1-2	.	many	TGTGCCACCTCTTTAGGGGCCTATGGCTACACCTTC	CATSLGAYGYTF
TRBV7-2	20	TRBJ2-6	TRBD1	.	TGTGCCAGCAGCTGGGCTCCCGGGACAGGGGGATACTCTGGGGCCAACGTCCTGACTTTC	CASSWAPGTGGYSGANVLTF
TRBV28	12	TRBJ2-1	.	.	TGTACCAGCAGCCCCGGCTACAATGAGCAGTTCTTC	CTSSPGYNEQFF
TRBV2	15	TRBJ2-3	.	many	TGTGCCAGCAGAGAGTCGTCGGGACGCACAGATACGCAGTATTTT	CASRESSGRTDTQYF